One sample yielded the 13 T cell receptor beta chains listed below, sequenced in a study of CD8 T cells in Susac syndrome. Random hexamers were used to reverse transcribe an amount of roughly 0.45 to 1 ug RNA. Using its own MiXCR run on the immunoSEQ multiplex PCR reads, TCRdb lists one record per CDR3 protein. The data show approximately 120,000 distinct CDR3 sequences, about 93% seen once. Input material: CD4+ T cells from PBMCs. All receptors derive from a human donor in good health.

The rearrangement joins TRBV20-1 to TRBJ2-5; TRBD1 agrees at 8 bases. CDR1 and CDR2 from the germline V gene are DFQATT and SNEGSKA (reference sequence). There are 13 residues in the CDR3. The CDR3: CSARPGQVETQYF. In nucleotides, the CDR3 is TGCAGCGCCAGACCGGGACAGGTAGAGACCCAGTACTTC.

Written as DNA, the CDR3 is TGTGCCAGCAACCCGGGCAGGGGCAAAACGCGGGACTATGGCTACACCTTC. Translating it yields CASNPGRGKTRDYGYTF. The chain employs TRBV6-1 and TRBJ1-2; TRBD1 might be the D (6 bases). Trimming removed 7 bases at V and 3 bases at J, with 24 bases between. The CDR3 has 17 amino acids. Germline-derived CDR1 and CDR2 are MNHNS and SASEGT.

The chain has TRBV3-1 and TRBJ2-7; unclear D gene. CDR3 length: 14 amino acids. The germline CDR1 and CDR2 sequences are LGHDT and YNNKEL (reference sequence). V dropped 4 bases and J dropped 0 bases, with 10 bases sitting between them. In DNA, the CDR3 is TGTGCCAGCAGCCTCCACGGTGCCTCCTACGAGCAGTACTTC. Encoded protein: CASSLHGASYEQYF.

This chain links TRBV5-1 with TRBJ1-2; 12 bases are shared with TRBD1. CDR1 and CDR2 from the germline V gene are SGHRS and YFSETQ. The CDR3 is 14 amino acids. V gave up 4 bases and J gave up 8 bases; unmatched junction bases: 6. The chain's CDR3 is CASSPGTGGFGYTF. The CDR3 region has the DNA TGCGCCAGCAGCCCCGGGACAGGGGGCTTCGGCTACACCTTC.

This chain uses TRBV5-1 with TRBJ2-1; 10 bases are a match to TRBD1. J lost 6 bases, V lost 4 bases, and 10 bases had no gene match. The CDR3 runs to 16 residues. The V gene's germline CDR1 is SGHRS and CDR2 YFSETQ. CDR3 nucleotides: TGCGCCAGCAGCCTGGACGCCGGACAGGGGGGCAATGAGCAGTTCTTC. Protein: CASSLDAGQGGNEQFF.

In DNA form, the CDR3 reads TGTGCCAGCAGCCGACGGACAGGCTCTGGGGCCAACGTCCTGACTTTC. Residues: CASSRRTGSGANVLTF. The genes are TRBV3-1 and TRBJ2-6; the match to TRBD1 covers 7 bases. J lost 0 bases, V lost 4 bases, and 3 bases had no gene match. Germline CDR1 LGHDT, CDR2 YNNKEL (reference sequence). The CDR3 runs to 16 residues.

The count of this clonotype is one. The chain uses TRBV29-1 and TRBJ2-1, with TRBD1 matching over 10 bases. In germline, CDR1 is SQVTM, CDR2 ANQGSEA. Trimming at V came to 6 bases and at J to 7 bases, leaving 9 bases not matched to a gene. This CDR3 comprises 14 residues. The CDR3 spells CSVDLRDRGNEQFF. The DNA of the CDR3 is TGCAGCGTGGACCTGCGGGACAGGGGAAATGAGCAGTTCTTC.

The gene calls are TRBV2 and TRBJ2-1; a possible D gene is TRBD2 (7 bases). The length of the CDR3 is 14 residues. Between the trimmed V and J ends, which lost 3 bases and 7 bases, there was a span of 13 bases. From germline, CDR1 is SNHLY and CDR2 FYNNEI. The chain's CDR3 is CASSDLRGGNEQFF. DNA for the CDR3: TGTGCCAGCAGTGACCTAAGGGGGGGAAATGAGCAGTTCTTC.

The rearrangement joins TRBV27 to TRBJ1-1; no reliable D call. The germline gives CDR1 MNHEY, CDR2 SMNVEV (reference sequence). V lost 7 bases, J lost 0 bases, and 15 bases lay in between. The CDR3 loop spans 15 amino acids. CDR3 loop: CASIDTSLMNTEAFF. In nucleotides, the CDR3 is TGTGCCAGCATCGACACTAGCCTCATGAACACTGAAGCTTTCTTT.

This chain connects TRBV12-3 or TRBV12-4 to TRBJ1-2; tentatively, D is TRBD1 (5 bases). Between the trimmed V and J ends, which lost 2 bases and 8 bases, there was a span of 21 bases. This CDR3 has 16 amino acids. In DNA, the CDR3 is TGTGCCAGCAGTTTACTCCTTGGGCAGGGAAGATACGGCTACACCTTC. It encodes CASSLLLGQGRYGYTF.

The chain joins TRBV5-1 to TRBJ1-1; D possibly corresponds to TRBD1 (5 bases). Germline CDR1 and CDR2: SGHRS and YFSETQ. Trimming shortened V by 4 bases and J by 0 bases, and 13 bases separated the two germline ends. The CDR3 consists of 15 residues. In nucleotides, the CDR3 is TGCGCCAGCAGCGGGGCATATAAATTGAACACTGAAGCTTTCTTT. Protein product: CASSGAYKLNTEAFF.

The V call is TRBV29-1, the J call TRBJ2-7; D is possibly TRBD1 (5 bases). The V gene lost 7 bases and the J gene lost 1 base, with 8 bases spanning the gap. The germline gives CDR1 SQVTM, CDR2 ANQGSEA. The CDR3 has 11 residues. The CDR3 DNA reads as TGCAGCGGTGGACATTCCTACGAGCAGTACTTC. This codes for CSGGHSYEQYF.

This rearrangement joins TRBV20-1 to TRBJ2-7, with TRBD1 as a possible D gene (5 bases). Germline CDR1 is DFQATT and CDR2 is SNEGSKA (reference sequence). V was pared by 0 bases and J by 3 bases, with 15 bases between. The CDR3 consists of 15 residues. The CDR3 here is CSARDRVKPIYEQYF. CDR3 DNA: TGCAGTGCTAGAGACAGGGTCAAACCGATCTACGAGCAGTACTTC.